The clone carrying this T cell receptor beta chain has more than one count but fewer than ten. TCRdb itself ran the reads through MiXCR, one entry per CDR3 protein. Here the sample spans approximately 250,000 distinct CDR3 sequences, roughly 6.5% being singletons. This sample stems from a study of T cell repertoires in cytomegalovirus infection. The specimen sequenced was PBMCs. This TCR was sampled from a human donor in good health (CMV status not recorded). Some clones in this sample may be carry-over from other donors' samples.

CDR3 region: CASSSPSNQPQHF. CDR3 DNA sequence: TGTGCCAGCAGTTCACCCAGTAATCAGCCCCAGCATTTT. The chain combines TRBV28 with TRBJ1-5; no clear D gene. This CDR3 has 13 residues. V lost 4 bases to trimming and J lost 4 bases, with 8 bases between them. The germline CDR1 and CDR2 sequences are MDHEN and SYDVKM.